This entry describes one TCR beta chain. The antigen remains unidentified. Germline V gene sequence: CDR1 SEHNR, CDR2 FQNEAQ (reference sequence). V shed 1 base and J shed 5 bases, with 12 bases lying between them. CDR3 size: 15 residues. Positively selected for CCR7, the CD45RO-negative cells used as naive CD8 cells excluded terminally differentiated effector memory CD45RA+ cells. This specimen belongs to a study of shared clonotypes between healthy human individuals. Study as a whole: Each donor's CD4 naive and CD4 memory cells filled three plates apiece, CD8 naive two, and CD8 memory one. Study conclusions and caveats: Generally, naive subsets came out with larger estimated richness than memory subsets.

Source study methods: Junction-only immunoSEQ sequences carried no quality scores, so filtering differed. Method: immunoSEQ multiplex PCR; TCRdb's copy keeps in-frame clones and lacks some. For V, J and clone size, that table is used; D and trimming come from the DNA. The sample has hundreds of thousands of clones, 90% to 98% seen once. The chain combines TRBV7-9 with TRBJ2-1, with a tentative D call TRBD1 (6 bases). The sequence came from a young man in good health. Sequencing was performed on naive CD8+ T cells sorted from blood. The CDR3 protein is CASSLGWTDNNEQFF. Here the CDR3 DNA reads TGTGCCAGCAGCTTAGGGTGGACAGACAACAATGAGCAGTTCTTC. The variable domain in full, with the rest retrieved from reference TRBV7-9 and TRBJ2-1, is DTGVSQNPRHKITKRGQNVTFRCDPISEHNRLYWYRQTLGQGPEFLTYFQNEAQLEKSRLLSDRFSAERPKGSFSTLEIQRTEQGDSAMYLCASSLGWTDNNEQFFGPGTRLTVL.